This T cell receptor beta chain was captured by sequencing in a study of T-cell memory formation after mild COVID-19. This CDR3 is built from 13 residues. TCRdb passed the 5' RACE reads through MiXCR, listing each CDR3 protein once. The table lists approximately 250,000 distinct CDR3 sequences, roughly 16% of them singletons. As concerns this clonotype: Its specificity is not known.

General study results and limits: Whereas later expanders leaned CD4+, clones contracting day 15 to 85 showed a balanced CD4/CD8 makeup.

Material for sequencing was PBMCs or a T cell subset sorted from them (not recorded which). This TCR came from a man between 18 and 35 years old who had mild COVID-19 (a few samples of this study predate the infection). Cell type and time point are not known. The genes are TRBV21-1 and TRBJ1-2; TRBD1 reflects the table's D call only, with no check against the DNA. TRBV21-1 is recorded as a pseudogene. In DNA form, the CDR3 reads TGTGCCAGCAGCCGAAGGACAGGGGGTGGCTACACCTTC. Translating gives CASSRRTGGGYTF.